The 10 T cell receptor beta chains listed next were all sequenced from one sample in a study of blood T cell repertoires in COVID-19. Libraries were prepared by immunoSEQ multiplex PCR; TCRdb keeps only in-frame clonotypes and omits some of them. The sample includes 150,000 to 200,000 clones, roughly 90% of them seen just once. Input material: PBMCs or T cells enriched from blood (not recorded which). The origin of the receptors is a woman aged 50 to 60 who had recovered from COVID-19.

V and J are TRBV28 and TRBJ2-3; a possible D gene is TRBD1 (6 bases). This CDR3 comprises 15 residues. Germline V gene sequence: CDR1 MDHEN, CDR2 SYDVKM. V lost 4 bases, J lost 0 bases, and 11 bases lay in between. This CDR3 reads CASSSPGQSTDTQYF. DNA of the CDR3: TGTGCCAGCAGTTCACCGGGACAAAGCACAGATACGCAGTATTTT.

The CDR3 loop is CASSTQQGRGGELFF. CDR3 in DNA: TGTGCCAGCAGCACACAACAGGGGAGAGGCGGGGAGCTGTTTTTT. The chain joins TRBV7-3 to TRBJ2-2, with 7 bases aligning to TRBD1. The CDR3 length is 15 residues. Germline loops: CDR1 SGHTA, CDR2 FQGTGA. J was trimmed by 7 bases and V by 5 bases; bases with no gene match: 10.

With regard to this clone: The same CDR3 arises from other DNA sequences in this sample as well. The gene calls are TRBV9 and TRBJ2-1; D is unclear. The CDR3 length is 15 residues. V gave up 0 bases and J gave up 0 bases, with 7 bases separating them. The germline CDR1 and CDR2 sequences are SGDLS and YYNGEE. CDR3 DNA: TGTGCCAGCAGCGTAGGGTCGAGCTCCTACAATGAGCAGTTCTTC. Its protein is CASSVGSSSYNEQFF.

The V call is TRBV7-9, the J call TRBJ2-3, with TRBD1 matching over 8 bases. The CDR3 has 16 amino acids. The germline V gene has CDR1 SEHNR and CDR2 FQNEAQ (reference sequence). V was clipped by 4 bases and J by 2 bases; unmatched bases: 8. The CDR3 DNA follows: TGTGCCAGCAGCTCCACGACAGGGGAGAACACAGATACGCAGTATTTT. Amino acid sequence: CASSSTTGENTDTQYF.

This clone occurred a few times. CDR3 in amino acids: CASSPGLNGRTGNQPQHF. The CDR3 coding sequence is TGTGCCAGCAGCCCAGGACTGAACGGGAGAACGGGCAATCAGCCCCAGCATTTT. J is TRBJ1-5 and V is TRBV27; D uncertain. Germline V CDR1 and CDR2: MNHEY, SMNVEV (reference sequence). CDR3 length: 18 amino acids. V gave up 6 bases and J gave up 2 bases, with 23 bases separating them.

This chain joins TRBV4-2 and TRBJ2-2; D is perhaps TRBD2 (6 bases). CDR3 length equals 16 residues. Deletions cut 0 bases from V and 5 bases from J, with 13 bases between. From germline, CDR1 is LGHNA and CDR2 YNFKEQ. DNA of the CDR3: TGTGCCAGCAGCCAAGATGAGCGGGTCGAGACCGGGGAGCTGTTTTTT. This sequence encodes CASSQDERVETGELFF.

The chain employs TRBV2 and TRBJ1-5, with 10 bases fitting TRBD1. Germline values: CDR1 SNHLY, CDR2 FYNNEI. J was trimmed by 3 bases and V by 6 bases; bases with no gene match: 8. This CDR3 comprises 16 residues. For the CDR3, the DNA is TGTGCCAGCAGCGGCGGGACAGGGGCGTTCAATCAGCCCCAGCATTTT. This encodes CASSGGTGAFNQPQHF.

The chain employs TRBV19 and TRBJ2-3; the D is unclear. CDR3 length equals 14 residues. Trimming left V 7 bases short and J 0 bases short, with 11 bases between. In germline, CDR1 is LNHDA, CDR2 SQIVND (reference sequence). CDR3 in amino acids: CASKAVSSTDTQYF. CDR3 bases: TGTGCCAGTAAGGCGGTTTCTAGCACAGATACGCAGTATTTT. Full variable domain (outside the CDR3, taken from reference TRBV19 and TRBJ2-3): DGGITQSPKYLFRKEGQNVTLSCEQNLNHDAMYWYRQDPGQGLRLIYYSQIVNDFQKGDIAEGYSVSREKKESFPLTVTSAQKNPTAFYLCASKAVSSTDTQYFGPGTRLTVL.

The J gene is TRBJ1-2, the V gene TRBV19; D unresolved. CDR3 size: 17 residues. The V gene's germline CDR1 is LNHDA and CDR2 SQIVND (reference sequence). The V gene lost 0 bases and the J gene lost 8 bases, with 22 bases spanning the gap. The CDR3 spells CASSIDPRQELEWGYTF. In DNA, the CDR3 is TGTGCCAGTAGTATAGATCCGAGACAAGAGTTGGAATGGGGCTACACCTTC.

The chain joins TRBV7-9 to TRBJ1-2, with 9 bases matching TRBD1. The germline V gene has CDR1 SEHNR and CDR2 FQNEAQ (reference sequence). V trimming: 5 bases; J trimming: 3 bases; junction bases outside the gene matches: 4. This CDR3 has 14 residues. The CDR3 coding sequence is TGTGCCAGCAGCCCGTGGACAGGGGACTATGGCTACACCTTC. This gives the protein CASSPWTGDYGYTF.